What follows are 30 T cell receptor beta chains derived from one specimen sequenced in a study of shared clonotypes between healthy human individuals. Here immunoSEQ multiplex PCR was the method, and the copy in TCRdb shows in-frame clones only, minus some. The repertoire includes about 1 million clones, roughly 80% of them detected once, and 1.4% to 1.5% sits in the top ten. The sample comprised memory CD4+ T cells sorted from blood. Regarding subset: CD45RA-negative fraction. The receptors here all came from a man aged 18 to 29 in good health.

The rearrangement uses TRBV18 and TRBJ1-1; no reliable D call. The CDR3 is 15 residues long. Germline V gene lookup returns CDR1 KGHSH and CDR2 LQKENI. Deletions cut 2 bases from V and 0 bases from J, with 10 bases between. The CDR3 spells CASSPGEWMNTEAFF. CDR3 nucleotides: TGTGCCAGCTCACCAGGGGAGTGGATGAACACTGAAGCTTTCTTT.

This clone was seen a handful of times. Other nucleotide sequences in the sample specify the same CDR3. The chain is built from TRBV6-1 and TRBJ1-6, with D uncertain. The germline V gene encodes CDR1 MNHNS and CDR2 SASEGT. V lost 6 bases and J 9 bases, leaving 6 bases between the germline ends. This CDR3 is built from 11 residues. CDR3 in DNA: TGTGCCAGCAGCGAGGGTTCACCCCTCCACTTT. It specifies CASSEGSPLHF.

The chain joins TRBV10-3 to TRBJ2-5; D is unresolved. Trimming removed 8 bases from V and 3 bases from J, with 7 bases in between. The CDR3 has 11 amino acids. The germline CDR1 and CDR2 sequences are ENHRY and SYGVKD. CDR3 in DNA: TGTGCCATCCTCGCGGAAGAGACCCAGTACTTC. This gives the protein CAILAEETQYF.

In this sample, this clone turned up once. This chain connects TRBV7-8 to TRBJ2-1; 11 positions agree with TRBD2. J lost 8 bases, V lost 2 bases, and 8 bases had no gene match. CDR3 size: 16 residues. Germline lookup yields CDR1 SGHVS and CDR2 FQNEAQ. The CDR3 here is CASSLSRLAGIDEQFF. DNA of the CDR3: TGTGCCAGCAGCTTATCCAGACTAGCGGGAATCGATGAGCAGTTCTTC.

This clone was recorded at least ten times. Other DNA sequences in the sample encode the same CDR3. The chain has TRBV15 and TRBJ1-5; D not resolved. Trimming took 4 bases from V and 0 from J, leaving 4 bases between them. The length of the CDR3 is 13 residues. Germline CDR1 is LNHNV and CDR2 is YYDKDF (reference sequence). The CDR3 DNA reads TGTGCCACCAGCACGGGTAGCAATCAGCCCCAGCATTTT. It translates to CATSTGSNQPQHF. The whole variable domain, remainder taken from reference TRBV15 and TRBJ1-5, is DAMVIQNPRYQVTQFGKPVTLSCSQTLNHNVMYWYQQKSSQAPKLLFHYYDKDFNNEADTPDNFQSRRPNTSFCFLDIRSPGLGDTAMYLCATSTGSNQPQHFGDGTRLSIL.

The gene calls are TRBV5-1 and TRBJ2-5; a weak D match, TRBD1 (6 bases). V was pared by 4 bases and J by 1 base, with 17 bases between. CDR3 size: 16 residues. Per germline, CDR1 SGHRS and CDR2 YFSETQ. CDR3 sequence (DNA): TGCGCCAGCAGCAGTCAGGGGATTAGGGCCCAAGAGACCCAGTACTTC. It codes for CASSSQGIRAQETQYF.

This chain joins TRBV4-1 and TRBJ2-7; D unclear. CDR1 and CDR2 (germline): MGHRA, YSYEKL. The CDR3 runs to 15 residues. V dropped 1 base and J dropped 2 bases, with 12 bases sitting between them. CDR3 loop: CASSQAWTSPYEQYF. CDR3 in DNA: TGCGCCAGCAGCCAAGCCTGGACCTCTCCCTACGAGCAGTACTTC.

This clone was observed a single time. The chain employs TRBV21-1 and TRBJ2-7. TRBV21-1 is a pseudogene. The CDR3 loop spans 15 amino acids. The CDR3 sequence: CASSKLGTNPYEQYF. In DNA, the CDR3 is TGTGCCAGCAGCAAATTAGGGACGAATCCCTACGAGCAGTACTTC.

The chain combines TRBV18 with TRBJ2-3; D unresolved. Germline lookup yields CDR1 KGHSH and CDR2 LQKENI. V was cut by 3 bases and J by 5 bases, with 9 bases left in between. This CDR3 contains 13 residues. The CDR3 region has the DNA TGTGCCAGCTCACCGTTGTTACAAGATACGCAGTATTTT. This gives the protein CASSPLLQDTQYF. Filled out from reference TRBV18 and TRBJ2-3, the complete variable domain reads NAGVMQNPRHLVRRRGQEARLRCSPMKGHSHVYWYRQLPEEGLKFMVYLQKENIIDESGMPKERFSAEFPKEGPSILRIQQVVRGDSAAYFCASSPLLQDTQYFGPGTRLTVL.

V and J are TRBV7-2 and TRBJ2-3; TRBD2 aligns across 7 bases. Trimming at V came to 3 bases and at J to 4 bases, leaving 16 bases not matched to a gene. Germline CDR1 is SGHTA and CDR2 is FQGNSA. The CDR3 is 18 amino acids. The CDR3 DNA is TGTGCCAGCAGCTTGACCCCCCATGGCGGGAGTATCGCAGATACGCAGTATTTT. Translated: CASSLTPHGGSIADTQYF.

This chain uses TRBV6-6 with TRBJ1-1; D is possibly TRBD1 (5 bases). CDR3 length: 13 residues. Germline CDR1 and CDR2: MNHNY and SVGAGI (reference sequence). V was pared by 2 bases and J by 5 bases, with 9 bases between. CDR3: CASSYQGRTEAFF. DNA of the CDR3: TGTGCCAGCAGTTACCAGGGACGGACTGAAGCTTTCTTT.

The chain has TRBV6-1 and TRBJ2-7, with TRBD1 matching 8 bases. The CDR3 sequence is 15 residues long. Trimming cost V 5 bases and J 0 bases; bases outside gene matches: 6. Germline loops: CDR1 MNHNS, CDR2 SASEGT. The CDR3 is CASSLGDRFSYEQYF. The CDR3 region has the DNA TGTGCCAGCAGTTTAGGGGACAGGTTCTCCTACGAGCAGTACTTC.

The chain recombines TRBV20-1 with TRBJ2-7; no definite D call. The CDR3 is 11 amino acids. The V gene lost 2 bases and the J gene lost 3 bases, with 5 bases spanning the gap. CDR1 and CDR2 (germline): DFQATT, SNEGSKA (reference sequence). DNA for the CDR3: TGCAGTGCTAGACGCAACTACGAGCAGTACTTC. It encodes CSARRNYEQYF.

As for this clone: The sample has other DNA sequences that encode this CDR3 too. The chain couples TRBV28 to TRBJ2-3; D remains unclear. V gave up 6 bases and J gave up 0 bases, with 4 bases separating them. Germline V lookup: CDR1 MDHEN, CDR2 SYDVKM. This CDR3 spans 12 amino acids. DNA of the CDR3: TGTGCCAGCAGGGACAGCACAGATACGCAGTATTTT. This codes for CASRDSTDTQYF.

The chain recombines TRBV30 with TRBJ2-7; D is possibly TRBD2 (5 bases). This CDR3 has 14 residues. In germline, CDR1 is GTSNPN, CDR2 SVGIG (reference sequence). The germline V and J ends were trimmed by 0 bases and 7 bases, with 16 bases remaining between them. The CDR3 bases are TGTGCCTGGAGTGTAGGAGGAGAAGTACGTGAGCAGTACTTC. Its protein product is CAWSVGGEVREQYF. Full variable domain (rest looked up from reference TRBV30 and TRBJ2-7): SQTIHQWPATLVQPVGSPLSLECTVEGTSNPNLYWYRQAAGRGLQLLFYSVGIGQISSEVPQNLSASRPQDRQFILSSKKLLLSDSGFYLCAWSVGGEVREQYFGPGTRLTVT.

The chain joins TRBV18 to TRBJ2-5; 9 nucleotides agree with TRBD1. CDR1 and CDR2 (germline): KGHSH, LQKENI. J was trimmed by 5 bases and V by 6 bases; bases with no gene match: 13. The CDR3 contains 16 residues. The CDR3 DNA is TGTGCCAGCTCGCAGGGGACAGGGATATCTGGGGAGACCCAGTACTTC. Amino acids: CASSQGTGISGETQYF.

This clone was seen many times. The chain carries TRBV19 and TRBJ1-1, with D unclear. Trimming left V 2 bases short and J 0 bases short, with 13 bases between. Germline loops: CDR1 LNHDA, CDR2 SQIVND (reference sequence). The CDR3 loop spans 16 amino acids. The CDR3 nucleotides are TGTGCCAGTAGTATAATTCCTAGGACGGTGAACACTGAAGCTTTCTTT. Its protein is CASSIIPRTVNTEAFF.

The gene calls are TRBV28 and TRBJ1-3; tentative D call: TRBD1 (6 bases). V shed 6 bases and J shed 6 bases, with 12 bases lying between them. This CDR3 has 13 residues. The germline CDR1 and CDR2 sequences are MDHEN and SYDVKM. CDR3 DNA: TGTGCCAGCAGAAACTCGGGGGCAAACACCATATATTTT. It specifies CASRNSGANTIYF.

DNA for the CDR3: TGCGCCAGCAGCTTGGCGTCGCAGGGGACAGATACGCAGTATTTT. Translation gives CASSLASQGTDTQYF. The chain is built from TRBV5-1 and TRBJ2-3; a possible D gene is TRBD1 (6 bases). Germline-derived CDR1 and CDR2 are SGHRS and YFSETQ. The CDR3 loop spans 15 amino acids. V lost 0 bases, J lost 3 bases, and 11 bases lay in between.

This clone was counted between two and nine times. This chain connects TRBV5-1 to TRBJ1-1; D is uncertain. Trimming left V 1 base short and J 5 bases short, with 12 bases between. This CDR3 has 14 amino acids. Germline-derived CDR1 and CDR2 are SGHRS and YFSETQ. CDR3 bases: TGCGCCAGCAGCTTGCAAGTCTATGGGACTGAAGCTTTCTTT. Residues: CASSLQVYGTEAFF. Combining the CDR3 with reference TRBV5-1 and TRBJ1-1 gives the whole variable domain KAGVTQTPRYLIKTRGQQVTLSCSPISGHRSVSWYQQTPGQGLQFLFEYFSETQRNKGNFPGRFSGRQFSNSRSEMNVSTLELGDSALYLCASSLQVYGTEAFFGQGTRLTVV.

The chain is built from TRBV6-1 and TRBJ2-7; TRBD2 matches 7 bases. V was pared by 4 bases and J by 3 bases, with 6 bases of the junction left unmatched. Germline CDR1 is MNHNS and CDR2 is SASEGT. The CDR3 runs 14 residues. The CDR3 here is CASSVGGFSYEQYF. As DNA, the CDR3 is TGTGCCAGCAGTGTGGGGGGGTTTAGCTACGAGCAGTACTTC.

The rearrangement links TRBV6-5 to TRBJ1-5; D ambiguous. Germline-derived CDR1 and CDR2 are MNHEY and SVGAGI. This CDR3 contains 13 residues. Trimming took 6 bases from V and 11 from J, leaving 17 bases between them. CDR3 residues: CASRTPFQGTQHF. CDR3 nucleotide sequence: TGTGCCAGCAGGACGCCCTTTCAAGGAACCCAGCATTTT.

This rearrangement joins TRBV28 to TRBJ1-2; possible D gene TRBD1, 5 bases. The CDR3 is made up of 13 amino acids. V was cut by 3 bases and J by 8 bases, with 13 bases left in between. Germline CDR1 and CDR2: MDHEN and SYDVKM. CDR3 residues: CASSLQQGRGYTF. CDR3 in DNA: TGTGCCAGCAGTTTGCAGCAGGGACGGGGCTACACCTTC.

This clone was counted once. CDR3 DNA: TGTGCCAGCAGCGTAGTCGGCCCCTGGGGCGATGAGCAGTTCTTC. This codes for CASSVVGPWGDEQFF. The genes are TRBV9 and TRBJ2-1; TRBD1 might be the D (5 bases). The V end was cut by 0 bases, the J end by 8 bases, with 15 bases between. The CDR3 is 15 residues long. CDR1 is SGDLS, CDR2 YYNGEE, per germline.

The chain couples TRBV5-1 to TRBJ1-2, with unresolved D. Germline loops: CDR1 SGHRS, CDR2 YFSETQ. The V end lost 2 bases, the J end lost 0 bases, and 14 bases lay between the germline ends. This CDR3 contains 16 residues. The CDR3, as DNA: TGCGCCAGCAGCTTCGGCATCGACCGCGCTAACTATGGCTACACCTTC. This encodes CASSFGIDRANYGYTF.

This clone was counted only a few times. The chain combines TRBV19 with TRBJ2-7, with D perhaps TRBD1 or TRBD2 (6 bases each). CDR3 length: 14 amino acids. Trimming took off 8 bases at V and 3 bases at J, with 17 bases between the two ends. The germline gives CDR1 LNHDA, CDR2 SQIVND (reference sequence). The DNA for the CDR3 is TGTGCCAGTTCGGGGGACAATCCCCTCTACGAGCAGTACTTC. The encoded protein is CASSGDNPLYEQYF.

The V call is TRBV5-6, the J call TRBJ1-2; D call uncertain. V was cut by 0 bases and J by 8 bases, with 17 bases left in between. The germline gives CDR1 SGHDT, CDR2 YYEEEE. This CDR3 is built from 15 residues. The CDR3 sequence is CASSLEGRAKGGYTF. The CDR3 DNA follows: TGTGCCAGCAGCTTGGAAGGAAGGGCAAAAGGCGGCTACACCTTC.

This chain links TRBV6-5 with TRBJ1-1; no firm D call. CDR3 size: 13 residues. V dropped 2 bases and J dropped 5 bases, with 9 bases sitting between them. The germline V gene encodes CDR1 MNHEY and CDR2 SVGAGI. CDR3 region: CASSYAAVTEAFF. The CDR3, as DNA: TGTGCCAGCAGTTACGCGGCAGTTACTGAAGCTTTCTTT.

This clone was seen more than once but under ten times. The DNA for the CDR3 is TGTGCCAGCTCACCGGGACAGACCATGAACACTGAAGCTTTCTTT. It is translated as CASSPGQTMNTEAFF. The chain uses TRBV18 and TRBJ1-1, with 7 positions matching TRBD1. Germline V gene data show CDR1 as KGHSH and CDR2 as LQKENI. The V gene end was trimmed by 3 bases and the J gene end by 0 bases; junction bases not matched to a gene: 4. CDR3 size: 15 residues.

The chain has TRBV5-6 and TRBJ1-1, with no clear D. The CDR3 has 11 amino acids. V lost 3 bases and J lost 8, with 8 bases in between. Germline loops: CDR1 SGHDT, CDR2 YYEEEE. The CDR3 region is CASSYRGEAFF. The CDR3 DNA follows: TGTGCCAGCAGCTACCGAGGGGAAGCTTTCTTT.